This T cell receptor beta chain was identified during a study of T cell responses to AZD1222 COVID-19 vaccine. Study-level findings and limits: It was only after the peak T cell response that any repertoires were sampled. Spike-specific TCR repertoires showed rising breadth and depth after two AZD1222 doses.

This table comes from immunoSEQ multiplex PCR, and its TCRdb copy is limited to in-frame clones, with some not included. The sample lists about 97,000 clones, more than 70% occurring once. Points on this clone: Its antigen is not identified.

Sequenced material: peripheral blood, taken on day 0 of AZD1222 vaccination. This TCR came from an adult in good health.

Here the CDR3 reads CAIRAPGSNQPQHF. CDR3 coding DNA: TGTGCCATCAGAGCACCCGGGAGCAATCAGCCCCAGCATTTT. V and J are TRBV10-3 and TRBJ1-5; D gene ambiguous. Per the germline V gene, CDR1 is ENHRY and CDR2 is SYGVKD. V lost 6 bases and J 1 base, leaving 10 bases between the germline ends. The CDR3 totals 14 residues.